The rows below give T cell receptor beta chains drawn from one sample of a study of blood T cell repertoires in COVID-19. Here immunoSEQ multiplex PCR was the method, and the copy in TCRdb shows in-frame clones only, minus some. The sample carries fewer than 500,000 clones, 88% recorded once. The sample taken for sequencing was PBMCs or T cells enriched from blood (not recorded which). Receptor source: a woman younger than 45 with acute COVID-19. Each CDR3 is given with its conserved first and last residue. Some rows have no size entry. The others give once, few or many, or a class for an expanded clone.

TRBV14 - CASSQGTASYSPLHF
TRBV6-5 - CAGRVKTGTNYGYTF
TRBV19 - CASSITSAGQPQHF
TRBV5-1 once CASSLEGGRNSPLHF
TRBV18 few CASSRDGDLNTGELFF
TRBV9 once CASSGGGSSSYEQYF
TRBV7-8 - CASISTDARVGAFF
TRBV5-1 - CASSSGSGVPYEQYF
TRBV6-5 few CASSTGRGFLLGYTF
TRBV28 few CASTLVKDNQPQHF
TRBV6-5 - CASSYTGGGYGYTF
TRBV9 - CASSVEVGSHNSPLHF
TRBV7-9 - CASSTGQGNSNQPQHF
TRBV19 - CASKPGGGLAGGSSYEQYF
TRBV7-2 - CASSLSGDSNQPQHF
TRBV29-1 - CSVEGHLNTEAFF
TRBV28 - CASKLTGYEQYF
TRBV12-5 - CASGLVMDRLNEKLFF